This T cell receptor beta chain was observed in a study of blood T cells in healthy people across ages. The study, taken as a whole, reports: Total diversity from one million sequenced T cells was likely underestimated.

Germline V gene sequence: CDR1 SGHAT, CDR2 FQNNGV. The length of the CDR3 is 12 residues. This clonotype was counted only a few times. The antigen is unknown. The germline gene is not matched at one end of the junction; a read error may be the cause. Primers used in a second PCR of about 7 to 12 cycles were a sample-barcoded 5' primer and a J-beta primer mix. TCRdb reanalysed the 5' RACE reads using MiXCR and keeps one entry per CDR3 protein. The sample has approximately 400,000 distinct CDR3 sequences; approximately 47% are singletons. The sequencing sample was made of blood. This receptor was taken from a man aged 60 to 69 in good health. V is TRBV11-2 and J is TRBJ2-3; D remains ambiguous. Here the CDR3 reads CASSVETDTQYF. The CDR3, as DNA: TGTGCCAGCAGCGTAGAGACAGATACGCAGTATTTT.